This paragraph reports one T cell receptor (beta chain). Its specificity is unknown. This record comes from a study of cytomegalovirus exposure and HLA in healthy donors. Study conclusions and caveats: Testing in vitro showed a few CMV-associated chains specific for CMV antigens. As was reported, the HLA-A and HLA-B alleles of most subjects were accurately predicted from TCR beta sequences. In a later analysis, HLA-C alleles had the fewest associated TCRs, DRB1 alleles the most.

The PCR employed 60 Vbeta primers together with 13 Jbeta primers. Here immunoSEQ multiplex PCR was the method, and the copy in TCRdb shows in-frame clones only, minus some. This table lists about 160,000 clones. The TCR originated in a man aged 25 to 40 in good health and CMV-seronegative. Sequenced input: PBMCs.

CDR3 bases: TGCGCCAGCAGCTTGAGGAGGGGTTCGGGGGAGCAGTACTTC. Protein: CASSLRRGSGEQYF. This chain joins TRBV5-1 and TRBJ2-7, with a tentative D call TRBD2 (6 bases). The germline V gene encodes CDR1 SGHRS and CDR2 YFSETQ. The ends were cut back, 1 base at V and 7 bases at J, with 15 bases in the middle. The CDR3 spans 14 residues.